Each of the 3 T cell receptor beta chains below was sequenced from the same sample in a study of blood T cell repertoires in COVID-19. Clones were sequenced by immunoSEQ multiplex PCR, and TCRdb holds only the in-frame ones, with some missing. The sample has some 250,000 clones; about 89% are singletons. The sequencing input was PBMCs or T cells enriched from blood (not recorded which). The source of these receptors is a human donor in a cohort exposed to, infected with or recovered from COVID-19 (not recorded which). The donor label of this sample is uncertain.

This chain uses TRBV12-2 with TRBJ2-7; the table's D call, TRBD1, was not checked against the DNA. TRBV12-2 is a pseudogene. This CDR3 has 12 amino acids. The CDR3, as DNA: TGTGCAAGTCGCCCCAGACAGGGAAGTATGTACTTC. Translation gives CASRPRQGSMYF.

The rearrangement links TRBV14 to TRBJ2-5; D call uncertain. V lost 1 base to trimming and J lost 5 bases, with 5 bases between them. CDR1 is SGHDN, CDR2 FVKESK, per germline. The CDR3 sequence is 12 residues long. The CDR3 bases are TGTGCCAGCAGCCAAGCTCGGGAGACCCAGTACTTC. This codes for CASSQARETQYF. The full variable domain, its missing parts supplied by reference TRBV14 and TRBJ2-5, is EAGVTQFPSHSVIEKGQTVTLRCDPISGHDNLYWYRRVMGKEIKFLLHFVKESKQDESGMPNNRFLAERTGGTYSTLKVQPAELEDSGVYFCASSQARETQYFGPGTRLLVL.

This sequence joins TRBV7-8 and TRBJ2-7, with 7 bases aligning to TRBD1. CDR1 is SGHVS, CDR2 FQNEAQ, per germline. J was trimmed by 4 bases and V by 0 bases; bases with no gene match: 6. CDR3 length: 15 amino acids. The CDR3 loop is CASSLARDRAYEQYF. The CDR3 DNA reads TGTGCCAGCAGCTTAGCCCGAGACAGGGCGTACGAGCAGTACTTC.